The rows below give T cell receptor beta chains drawn from one sample of a study of cytomegalovirus exposure and HLA in healthy donors. Assay: immunoSEQ multiplex PCR; the TCRdb copy retains only in-frame clones and omits some. Of under 400,000 clones in the sample, 88% were seen once. The sample was PBMCs. Receptors were obtained from a man between 25 and 39 years old in good health and CMV-seronegative. CDR3s include the opening cysteine and the closing phenylalanine or tryptophan. Fields, in order: D gene, J gene, V gene, clone size, CDR3 DNA, CDR3 protein. The D gene is left open where the match is weak. Clone size is given for some rows only: seen once, a few or many times, or a class if the clone is expanded.

d_call: TRBD2; j_call: TRBJ2-3; v_call: TRBV29-1; clone_size: -; cdr3_nt: TGCAGCGTCGCCGGGACTAGCGGGGGGGACAGCACAGATACGCAGTATTTT; cdr3_aa: CSVAGTSGGDSTDTQYF
d_call: TRBD1; j_call: TRBJ2-1; v_call: TRBV7-8; clone_size: -; cdr3_nt: TGTGCCAGCAGCTCGAACCACCTCACAGGGGGCAGTCCTAGCAATGAGCAGTTCTTC; cdr3_aa: CASSSNHLTGGSPSNEQFF
d_call: -; j_call: TRBJ2-7; v_call: TRBV7-9; clone_size: -; cdr3_nt: TGTGCCAGCAGCCCGAGTAGTTACGAGCAGTACTTC; cdr3_aa: CASSPSSYEQYF
d_call: -; j_call: TRBJ1-1; v_call: TRBV20-1; clone_size: once; cdr3_nt: TGCAGTGCTAGGCCACAGACTGAAGCTTTCTTT; cdr3_aa: CSARPQTEAFF
d_call: -; j_call: TRBJ2-5; v_call: TRBV11-3; clone_size: -; cdr3_nt: TGTGCCAGCAGCTTGGGACTCTCGGGGACCCAGTACTTC; cdr3_aa: CASSLGLSGTQYF
d_call: TRBD1; j_call: TRBJ2-1; v_call: TRBV19; clone_size: -; cdr3_nt: TGTGCCAGTAGGCGACAGGGGAGTAGCAATGAGCAGTTCTTC; cdr3_aa: CASRRQGSSNEQFF
d_call: -; j_call: TRBJ1-2; v_call: TRBV19; clone_size: few; cdr3_nt: TGTGCCAGTAGAGACCCCGGGACACCGGCTAACTATGGCTACACCTTC; cdr3_aa: CASRDPGTPANYGYTF
d_call: -; j_call: TRBJ2-7; v_call: TRBV5-4; clone_size: -; cdr3_nt: TGTGCCAGCAGCGATACAGGGACCGAGCAGTACTTC; cdr3_aa: CASSDTGTEQYF
d_call: TRBD1; j_call: TRBJ1-4; v_call: TRBV4-1; clone_size: -; cdr3_nt: TGCGCCAGCAGCCAATGGCGGGACAGTGGGGATGAAAAACTGTTTTTT; cdr3_aa: CASSQWRDSGDEKLFF
d_call: TRBD1; j_call: TRBJ1-2; v_call: TRBV19; clone_size: -; cdr3_nt: TGTGCCAGTAGTACCACCCCAGGACAGGGGAGGGGCTATGGCTACACCTTC; cdr3_aa: CASSTTPGQGRGYGYTF
d_call: TRBD1; j_call: TRBJ1-2; v_call: TRBV4-1; clone_size: -; cdr3_nt: TGCGCCAGCAGCCAAGATCCCATTTCCGGGACAGGGCGCTTC; cdr3_aa: CASSQDPISGTGRF
d_call: -; j_call: TRBJ1-5; v_call: TRBV5-4; clone_size: -; cdr3_nt: TGTGCCAGCAGCTTGGATGCGGGTATGCAGCCCCAGCATTTT; cdr3_aa: CASSLDAGMQPQHF
d_call: TRBD2; j_call: TRBJ2-5; v_call: TRBV7-7; clone_size: -; cdr3_nt: TGTGCCAGCAGCTTAGCGGGGGGGAGAGAGACCCAGTACTTC; cdr3_aa: CASSLAGGRETQYF
d_call: TRBD1; j_call: TRBJ1-1; v_call: TRBV11-2; clone_size: -; cdr3_nt: TGTGCCAGCAGCTTCCGGGACAGCACTGAAGCTTTCTTT; cdr3_aa: CASSFRDSTEAFF
d_call: -; j_call: TRBJ2-2; v_call: TRBV5-1; clone_size: -; cdr3_nt: TGCGCCAGCAGCTATAACAGGATTAACACCGGGGAGCTGTTTTTT; cdr3_aa: CASSYNRINTGELFF
d_call: TRBD1; j_call: TRBJ1-1; v_call: TRBV18; clone_size: -; cdr3_nt: TGTGCCGCAAGACCCCGGGACAGGGCGGAGAACACTGAAGCTTTCTTT; cdr3_aa: CAARPRDRAENTEAFF
d_call: TRBD2; j_call: TRBJ2-7; v_call: TRBV4-1; clone_size: -; cdr3_nt: TGCGCCAGCAGCCAAGACTCAGCGGGGTTTTTATCCTACGAGCAGTACTTC; cdr3_aa: CASSQDSAGFLSYEQYF
d_call: -; j_call: TRBJ2-3; v_call: TRBV7-9; clone_size: -; cdr3_nt: TGTGCCAGCAGCCATACTAGCATACAAGGGGATACGCAGTATTTT; cdr3_aa: CASSHTSIQGDTQYF
d_call: -; j_call: TRBJ2-7; v_call: TRBV5-1; clone_size: -; cdr3_nt: TGCGCCAGCAGCTTGGACACCTTCGGGGGATCCTACGAGCAGTACTTC; cdr3_aa: CASSLDTFGGSYEQYF
d_call: TRBD2; j_call: TRBJ2-4; v_call: TRBV5-4; clone_size: -; cdr3_nt: TGTGCCAGCAGCTACAGCGGGGAGGCCAAAAACATTCAGTACTTC; cdr3_aa: CASSYSGEAKNIQYF
d_call: -; j_call: TRBJ2-1; v_call: TRBV4-2; clone_size: -; cdr3_nt: TGTGCCAGCAGCCCAGTCGGGGAAATTGAGCAGTTCTTC; cdr3_aa: CASSPVGEIEQFF
d_call: TRBD1; j_call: TRBJ2-2; v_call: TRBV2; clone_size: -; cdr3_nt: TGTGCCAGCAGTTCCAGGGGGCGAGGCACCGGGGAGCTGTTTTTT; cdr3_aa: CASSSRGRGTGELFF